These 3 T cell receptor beta chains originate from one sample sequenced in a study of a mutant IDH1 vaccine in newly diagnosed glioma. No antigen has been identified for these receptors. The time point was: week 11, during vaccination. All doses held 300 ug of mutant IDH1 20-mer peptide, with topical imiquimod. Sequenced by immunoSEQ multiplex PCR; TCRdb stores in-frame clones only, minus some. The top ten hold over 2% of the sample, which has about 52,000 clones, roughly nine tenths seen once. This specimen was PBMCs, taken from a glioma patient whose treatment included an IDH1 peptide vaccine. The receptor source for this set is a man aged 45-65 years with glioma.

The chain combines TRBV30 with TRBJ2-3; D is undetermined. The ends were cut back, 0 bases at V and 0 bases at J, with 4 bases in the middle. The CDR3 covers 13 residues. Germline values: CDR1 GTSNPN, CDR2 SVGIG (reference sequence). CDR3 protein: CAWSVRSTDTQYF. The CDR3 bases are TGTGCCTGGAGTGTACGAAGCACAGATACGCAGTATTTT.

The J gene is TRBJ1-1, the V gene TRBV9; 8 bases are shared with TRBD1. J gave up 0 bases and V 4 bases, and 20 bases lay outside the gene matches. This CDR3 has 20 amino acids. Germline assignment: CDR1 SGDLS and CDR2 YYNGEE. The CDR3 DNA reads as TGTGCCAGCAGCTCACCGCGGACAGGGCAACCTGGGCGGCTGAACACTGAAGCTTTCTTT. Its translation is CASSSPRTGQPGRLNTEAFF.

This sequence joins TRBV9 and TRBJ2-1; D might be TRBD2 (6 bases). Germline values: CDR1 SGDLS, CDR2 YYNGEE. Trimming removed 3 bases from V and 3 bases from J, with 13 bases in between. This CDR3 spans 15 amino acids. This CDR3 reads CASSAKAGLYNEQFF. CDR3 sequence (DNA): TGTGCCAGCAGCGCTAAGGCGGGGCTCTACAATGAGCAGTTCTTC.